The clone carrying this TCR beta chain has only one observation. What it recognizes is unknown. This record comes from a study of cytomegalovirus exposure and HLA in healthy donors. Looking at the study overall: Of more than 350 genotyped donors, around 84% clustered with self-reported Caucasian donors. Study-level results: HLA alleles were associated with 16,000 or so TCR beta sequences in a later analysis at 0.05 false discovery rate. Associated with cytomegalovirus, according to the listing, were 150 to 200 TCR beta chains. In a later analysis, a genetic analysis reported fewer productive-TCR N-insertions in an Asian-associated ancestry cluster than the cohort average.

PCR employed 60 Vbeta and 13 Jbeta primers. The data were produced by immunoSEQ multiplex PCR, yet TCRdb's version contains in-frame clones alone and is incomplete. The sample has over 150,000 clones, about 68% seen once. Trimming left V 1 base short and J 2 bases short, with 12 bases between. The CDR3 contains 16 residues. In germline, CDR1 is MDHEN, CDR2 SYDVKM. The source of this sequence is a man younger than 40 in good health and CMV-seronegative. V gene TRBV28 combines with J gene TRBJ1-5; possible D gene TRBD1, 5 bases. Sample: PBMCs. In DNA, the CDR3 is TGTGCCAGCAGTTTATCAGGGTTGGGCGGCAATCAGCCCCAGCATTTT. It translates to CASSLSGLGGNQPQHF.